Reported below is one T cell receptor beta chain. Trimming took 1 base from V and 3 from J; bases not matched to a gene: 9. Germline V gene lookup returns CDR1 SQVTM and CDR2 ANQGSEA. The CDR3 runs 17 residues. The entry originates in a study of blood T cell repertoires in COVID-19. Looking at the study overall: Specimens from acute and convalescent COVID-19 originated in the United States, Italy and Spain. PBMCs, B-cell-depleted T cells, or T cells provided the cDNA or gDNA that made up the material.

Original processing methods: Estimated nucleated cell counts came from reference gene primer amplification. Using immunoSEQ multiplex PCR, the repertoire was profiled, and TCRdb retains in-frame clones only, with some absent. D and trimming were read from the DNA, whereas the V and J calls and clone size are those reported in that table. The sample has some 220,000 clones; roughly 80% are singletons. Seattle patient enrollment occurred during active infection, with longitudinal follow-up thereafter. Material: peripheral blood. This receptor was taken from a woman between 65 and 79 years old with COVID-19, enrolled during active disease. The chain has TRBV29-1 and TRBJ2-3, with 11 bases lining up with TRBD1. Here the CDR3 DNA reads TGCAGCGTTGAAGTCCGAGGGACAGGGGGATTTACAGATACGCAGTATTTT. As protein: CSVEVRGTGGFTDTQYF.